What follows are 20 T cell receptor beta chains derived from one specimen sequenced in a study of cytomegalovirus exposure and HLA in healthy donors. With 60 Vbeta and 13 Jbeta primers, the PCR was carried out. Sequenced by immunoSEQ multiplex PCR; TCRdb stores in-frame clones only, minus some. The sample has 200,000 to 250,000 clones; 77% are singletons. Material: PBMCs. Receptors originate from a woman between 55 and 75 years old in good health and CMV-seropositive.

The chain links TRBV5-1 to TRBJ2-5, with TRBD2 as a possible D gene (7 bases). The J call may be incorrect, as the DNA end agrees better with TRBJ2-7. The germline V gene encodes CDR1 SGHRS and CDR2 YFSETQ. This CDR3 spans 14 amino acids. The DNA of the CDR3 is TGCGCCAGCAGAGGGGGAGGGAGCTCCTACGAGCAGTACTTC. It yields the protein CASRGGGSSYEQYF.

The rearrangement links TRBV5-1 to TRBJ2-1; the match to TRBD1 covers 8 bases. The V gene end was trimmed by 7 bases and the J gene end by 1 base; junction bases not matched to a gene: 7. Germline CDR1 is SGHRS and CDR2 is YFSETQ. The CDR3 is 15 residues long. CDR3 nucleotide sequence: TGCGCCAGCCGACTTGGGACAGGTTCCTACAATGAGCAGTTCTTC. Protein: CASRLGTGSYNEQFF. Full variable domain (rest looked up from reference TRBV5-1 and TRBJ2-1): KAGVTQTPRYLIKTRGQQVTLSCSPISGHRSVSWYQQTPGQGLQFLFEYFSETQRNKGNFPGRFSGRQFSNSRSEMNVSTLELGDSALYLCASRLGTGSYNEQFFGPGTRLTVL.

The chain couples TRBV5-1 to TRBJ1-2, with 10 bases identical to TRBD1. V was clipped by 1 base and J by 7 bases; unmatched bases: 7. Germline CDR1 is SGHRS and CDR2 is YFSETQ. The CDR3 is made up of 15 amino acids. Here the CDR3 DNA reads TGCGCCAGCAGCTTGTTAGGGACAGGGGTCGCTGGCTACACCTTC. Translated, it gives CASSLLGTGVAGYTF.

The gene calls are TRBV30 and TRBJ1-3; TRBD1 matches at 8 bases. The germline V gene has CDR1 GTSNPN and CDR2 SVGIG (reference sequence). This CDR3 has 13 amino acids. V shed 7 bases and J 4 bases; nucleotides not matched to a gene: 6. This chain's CDR3 is CASTRDRGNTIYF. CDR3 coding DNA: TGTGCCTCCACCCGGGACAGGGGAAACACCATATATTTT.

This clone has only a few counts. V usage is TRBV28 and J usage is TRBJ1-4; perhaps TRBD1 as D (6 bases). Germline loops: CDR1 MDHEN, CDR2 SYDVKM. CDR3 size: 15 residues. The V gene lost 5 bases and the J gene lost 8 bases, with 18 bases spanning the gap. The DNA of the CDR3 is TGTGCCAGCAGTGAAACAGGGTCTCTAGGCGAAAAACTGTTTTTT. It specifies CASSETGSLGEKLFF.

The V gene is TRBV27, the J gene TRBJ2-1, with 8 positions matching TRBD1. Germline CDR1 reads MNHEY; CDR2 reads SMNVEV (reference sequence). This CDR3 region has 16 residues. The trim removed 7 bases at V and 4 bases at J, leaving 12 bases unmatched. CDR3 nucleotides: TGTGCCAGCAAACCGACAGGGGCACACCTATACAATGAGCAGTTCTTC. Its protein is CASKPTGAHLYNEQFF.

The chain uses TRBV30 and TRBJ2-7; a weak D match, TRBD2 (5 bases). The V gene lost 0 bases and the J gene lost 2 bases, with 11 bases spanning the gap. The germline CDR1 and CDR2 sequences are GTSNPN and SVGIG (reference sequence). CDR3 size: 14 residues. For the CDR3, the DNA is TGTGCCTGGAGTGTGACGACGGGAACCTACGAGCAGTACTTC. It specifies CAWSVTTGTYEQYF. Full variable domain (rest looked up from reference TRBV30 and TRBJ2-7): SQTIHQWPATLVQPVGSPLSLECTVEGTSNPNLYWYRQAAGRGLQLLFYSVGIGQISSEVPQNLSASRPQDRQFILSSKKLLLSDSGFYLCAWSVTTGTYEQYFGPGTRLTVT.

The genes are TRBV6-1 and TRBJ2-7; 9 nucleotides match TRBD1. Trimming removed 5 bases from V and 4 bases from J; junction bases left unmatched: 3. The length of the CDR3 is 13 residues. CDR1 is MNHNS, CDR2 SASEGT, per germline. The CDR3 nucleotides read TGTGCCAGCAGTCGGGACAGGGCTTACGAGCAGTACTTC. Its translation is CASSRDRAYEQYF.

The chain recombines TRBV5-6 with TRBJ1-2; the match to TRBD1 covers 8 bases. V shed 4 bases, J shed 8 bases, and the junction held 10 bases outside the gene matches. Per germline, CDR1 SGHDT and CDR2 YYEEEE. The CDR3 has 14 amino acids. The CDR3 DNA sequence: TGTGCCAGCAGCCCGGAACAGGGGGTAGGGGGCTACACCTTC. Translation gives CASSPEQGVGGYTF. The whole variable domain, remainder taken from reference TRBV5-6 and TRBJ1-2, is DAGVTQSPTHLIKTRGQQVTLRCSPKSGHDTVSWYQQALGQGPQFIFQYYEEEERQRGNFPDRFSGHQFPNYSSELNVNALLLGDSALYLCASSPEQGVGGYTFGSGTRLTVV.

The rearrangement uses TRBV5-1 and TRBJ2-2; 8 bases are shared with TRBD1. V shed 2 bases, J shed 5 bases, and the junction held 8 bases outside the gene matches. Germline V gene sequence: CDR1 SGHRS, CDR2 YFSETQ. CDR3 length: 16 amino acids. The CDR3 is CASSFGQGSYTGELFF. The CDR3 nucleotides are TGCGCCAGCAGCTTTGGACAGGGCTCATATACCGGGGAGCTGTTTTTT.

The gene calls are TRBV10-1 and TRBJ1-4; 8 bases are shared with TRBD1. CDR1 is WNHNN and CDR2 is SYGVQD in the germline V gene (reference sequence). The junction had 3 bases not matched to a gene; V was cut back by 3 bases and J by 0 bases. The CDR3 runs to 16 residues. CDR3 protein: CASSDGQGATNEKLFF. The CDR3 region has the DNA TGCGCCAGCAGTGACGGACAGGGAGCAACTAATGAAAAACTGTTTTTT.

This clone was counted once. The J gene is TRBJ2-7, the V gene TRBV7-2; D call uncertain. Trimming took off 5 bases at V and 0 bases at J, with 5 bases between the two ends. This CDR3 has 12 amino acids. Germline values: CDR1 SGHTA, CDR2 FQGNSA. In DNA form, the CDR3 reads TGTGCCAGCAGCCCACACTCCTACGAGCAGTACTTC. Translated, it gives CASSPHSYEQYF.

Note on this clone: Different DNA sequences within this sample yield the same CDR3. This chain connects TRBV20-1 to TRBJ2-5; D gene uncertain. The V end lost 3 bases, the J end lost 5 bases, and 4 bases lay between the germline ends. This CDR3 spans 10 amino acids. Germline V lookup: CDR1 DFQATT, CDR2 SNEGSKA (reference sequence). The CDR3 spells CSARRETQYF. The CDR3 region has the DNA TGCAGTGCTAGGAGGGAGACCCAGTACTTC.

The rearrangement uses TRBV15 and TRBJ2-3; a weak D match, TRBD1 (6 bases). V was shortened by 1 base and J by 4 bases, with 18 bases between the two germline ends. Germline V lookup: CDR1 LNHNV, CDR2 YYDKDF (reference sequence). This CDR3 region has 17 residues. The CDR3 region is CATSRGVTGSGSDTQYF. The CDR3 coding sequence is TGTGCCACCAGCAGAGGAGTGACAGGTTCAGGATCAGATACGCAGTATTTT.

This CDR3 is CASRPPGLAGNEQFF. DNA of the CDR3: TGCGCCAGCAGACCGCCGGGACTAGCGGGCAATGAGCAGTTCTTC. The chain employs TRBV5-1 and TRBJ2-1, with TRBD2 identical over 12 bases. Looked up from germline, CDR1 is SGHRS and CDR2 is YFSETQ. This CDR3 spans 15 amino acids. V lost 5 bases, J lost 6 bases, and 6 bases stayed unmatched.

V is TRBV30 and J is TRBJ1-5, with a possible D match to TRBD1 (6 bases). The CDR3 covers 17 residues. Looked up from germline, CDR1 is GTSNPN and CDR2 is SVGIG (reference sequence). V lost 0 bases to trimming and J lost 8 bases, with 23 bases between them. CDR3 sequence: CAWSVLFGRGLPEPQHF. The CDR3 bases are TGTGCCTGGAGTGTACTCTTCGGCAGGGGCCTCCCGGAGCCCCAGCATTTT.

This clone appeared a few times. The chain is built from TRBV6-1 and TRBJ1-2, with a weak D call TRBD1 (5 bases). Germline V CDR1 and CDR2: MNHNS, SASEGT. The CDR3 covers 12 residues. The germline V and J ends were trimmed by 4 bases and 8 bases, with 11 bases remaining between them. The CDR3 protein is CASSVGAGGYTF. The DNA for the CDR3 is TGTGCCAGCAGTGTAGGGGCAGGCGGCTACACCTTC.

DNA of the CDR3: TGTGCCAGCAGCTTCGATCGACAGGCCGCCCACGAGCAGTACTTC. It codes for CASSFDRQAAHEQYF. This rearrangement joins TRBV7-9 to TRBJ2-7, with D possibly TRBD1 on 6 matching bases. This CDR3 comprises 15 residues. Trimming left V 3 bases short and J 5 bases short, with 17 bases between. The germline gives CDR1 SEHNR, CDR2 FQNEAQ (reference sequence).

The chain joins TRBV9 to TRBJ2-1; possible D gene TRBD2, 7 bases. The CDR3 has 15 amino acids. Trimming removed 0 bases at V and 9 bases at J, with 16 bases between. Germline values: CDR1 SGDLS, CDR2 YYNGEE. CDR3 sequence (DNA): TGTGCCAGCAGCGTAGGCGGGAGTGGGGGCATTGAGCAGTTCTTC. Translated, it gives CASSVGGSGGIEQFF.

V and J are TRBV19 and TRBJ1-1; D remains unclear. The CDR3 contains 13 residues. The V gene's germline CDR1 is LNHDA and CDR2 SQIVND (reference sequence). V shed 3 bases and J shed 4 bases, with 9 bases lying between them. In DNA form, the CDR3 reads TGTGCCAGTAGTATTCGTGCGGTCACTGAAGCTTTCTTT. This sequence encodes CASSIRAVTEAFF.